These T cell receptor beta chains were read from a single sample in a study of T cell repertoires in cytomegalovirus infection. For these TCRs, the target antigens are not known. TCRdb independently ran MiXCR on the reads; one entry per CDR3 protein. The sample contains more than 110,000 distinct CDR3 sequences, 30% to 40% of which appear only once. The material was CD8+ T cells from cultured PBMCs, obtained from culture after CMV antigen stimulation. These receptors all come from a human donor in good health (CMV status not recorded). Some clones in this sample may be carry-over from other donors' samples. Each CDR3 is given without its conserved first and last residue. The D gene is left open where the match is weak. The size field is filled for only some rows; it gives once, few, many or a size class.

D: TRBD1; V: TRBV12-3/TRBV12-4; size: few; CDR3: ASSTGQGAGQPQH
D: -; V: TRBV6-1; size: -; CDR3: ASSEATGGELF
D: TRBD2; V: TRBV27; size: few; CDR3: ASNPRSGREYNEQF
D: -; V: TRBV11-2; size: -; CDR3: ASSLGVGDYEQY
D: -; V: TRBV7-6; size: many; CDR3: ASSLSEGYEQY
D: -; V: TRBV20-1; size: -; CDR3: SAFERTSYGYT
D: -; V: TRBV7-9; size: -; CDR3: ASSDTYDAYEQY
D: TRBD2; V: TRBV29-1; size: -; CDR3: SVEGGLAGASTYNEQF
D: TRBD2; V: TRBV4-1; size: -; CDR3: ASSQVTSGGITDAQY
D: -; V: TRBV6-5; size: -; CDR3: ASGHSGVEETQF
D: -; V: TRBV11-1; size: -; CDR3: ASSSDPGVWAF
D: -; V: TRBV10-3; size: few; CDR3: AISEGQPGNQPQH
D: TRBD1; V: TRBV19; size: few; CDR3: ASSTWTGWGYT
D: TRBD2; V: TRBV5-4; size: many; CDR3: ASSPGTSQGYEQF
D: TRBD1; V: TRBV12-3/TRBV12-4; size: many; CDR3: ASSLRQGMEPQH
D: -; V: TRBV6-8; size: few; CDR3: ASSYPNYSNQPQH
D: -; V: TRBV7-6; size: -; CDR3: ASSGPHGLASYNEQF
D: -; V: TRBV7-8; size: many; CDR3: ASSSAAGYEQF
D: -; V: TRBV6-6; size: -; CDR3: ASSLSPEQPYNEQF
D: -; V: TRBV30; size: -; CDR3: AWSVLWNTEAF
D: -; V: TRBV12-5; size: few; CDR3: ASGLVFGGVNTEAF
D: TRBD1; V: TRBV7-6; size: -; CDR3: ASIPVEGASGTEAF
D: TRBD1; V: TRBV19; size: -; CDR3: ASSFGTAPPAF
D: TRBD2; V: TRBV6-5; size: -; CDR3: ASSQTTSGGGNEQF
D: -; V: TRBV6-1; size: few; CDR3: ASSEARRRSTNEKLF
D: -; V: TRBV28; size: few; CDR3: ASGGSGTTFTDTQY
D: -; V: TRBV5-6; size: -; CDR3: ASSFGGLDTQY
D: TRBD1; V: TRBV19; size: -; CDR3: ASSIGQGIRSYEQY
D: TRBD2; V: TRBV12-3/TRBV12-4; size: few; CDR3: ASTHSAPGEGQY
D: TRBD1; V: TRBV12-3/TRBV12-4; size: -; CDR3: ASSPPGQGVNEQF
D: TRBD1; V: TRBV28; size: few; CDR3: ASTPLTGSSYNEQF
D: -; V: TRBV12-3/TRBV12-4; size: -; CDR3: ASSLRRGPQETQY
D: -; V: TRBV6-6; size: few; CDR3: ASSYQGSYEQY
D: TRBD2; V: TRBV24-1; size: -; CDR3: ATSEKIAGGSYNEQF
D: -; V: TRBV7-2; size: many; CDR3: ASSLRLGSTDTQY
D: -; V: TRBV5-4; size: -; CDR3: ASSSLVSPDTQY
D: -; V: TRBV27; size: few; CDR3: ASSLSWVGSRTGELF
D: TRBD1; V: TRBV7-9; size: many; CDR3: ASSPPGDSSYEQY
D: TRBD2; V: TRBV11-1; size: -; CDR3: AGSSRLAGGTYNEQF
D: -; V: TRBV30; size: once; CDR3: AWTFGAGVFEAF
D: -; V: TRBV7-9; size: -; CDR3: ASSLTQTGQDEQY
D: -; V: TRBV12-3/TRBV12-4; size: many; CDR3: ASSLVVGAYSYNEQF
D: TRBD1; V: TRBV19; size: once; CDR3: ASKQGGTEAF
D: -; V: TRBV11-1; size: -; CDR3: ASTFTGPGSPLH
D: -; V: TRBV10-3; size: -; CDR3: AISELGTGELF
D: TRBD1; V: TRBV7-2; size: few; CDR3: ASSLNRGPLSYT
D: -; V: TRBV5-4; size: -; CDR3: ASSLNLDEQY
D: -; V: TRBV12-3/TRBV12-4; size: -; CDR3: ASSLGSLRGRNQPQH
D: TRBD1; V: TRBV7-4; size: -; CDR3: ASSPPRDSIPDYEQY
D: -; V: TRBV4-3; size: -; CDR3: ASSQGRGLGDEQY
D: TRBD1; V: TRBV7-9; size: many; CDR3: ASSSTRITGTGDTEAF
D: -; V: TRBV7-9; size: -; CDR3: ASSLAPRQLGNEQF
D: TRBD1; V: TRBV4-1; size: -; CDR3: ASSQEGTGNSPLH